The 7 T cell receptor beta chains reported below all come from one sample, sequenced in a study of cytomegalovirus exposure and HLA in healthy donors. PCR amplification relied on 60 Vbeta primers (plus 13 Jbeta primers). TCRdb keeps only in-frame clones here, not all; method: immunoSEQ multiplex PCR. The sample has 45,000 to 55,000 clones. The specimen was PBMCs. The receptors come from a woman aged 45 to 65 in good health and CMV-seropositive.

The chain carries TRBV11-2 and TRBJ2-5; TRBD2 aligns across 10 bases. J lost 1 base, V lost 5 bases, and 7 bases had no gene match. The CDR3 extends over 16 amino acids. Germline loops: CDR1 SGHAT, CDR2 FQNNGV. The CDR3 coding sequence is TGTGCCAGCAGCATTCTAGCGGGAGCGGGCCAAGAGACCCAGTACTTC. Its translation: CASSILAGAGQETQYF.

Comment on this clone: Germline and junction disagree at one end, which may indicate a read error. The V gene is TRBV7-9, the J gene TRBJ1-4; D is unresolved. The CDR3 sequence is 10 residues long. Germline CDR1 is SEHNR and CDR2 is FQNEAQ (reference sequence). The CDR3 coding sequence is TGCGGGTCGGGGAATGAAAAACTGTTTTTT. Protein sequence: CGSGNEKLFF.

DNA of the CDR3: TGTGCCAGCAGTGAATACCGGACTAATGAAAAACTGTTTTTT. Translating it yields CASSEYRTNEKLFF. V and J are TRBV25-1 and TRBJ1-4; no clear D. Germline loops: CDR1 MGHDK, CDR2 SYGVNS. V was pared by 0 bases and J by 2 bases, with 4 bases between. The CDR3 length is 14 residues.

The chain employs TRBV4-3 and TRBJ2-3, with 15 nucleotides matching TRBD2. This CDR3 has 15 residues. From germline, CDR1 is LGHNA and CDR2 YSLEER. V trimming: 4 bases; J trimming: 7 bases; junction bases outside the gene matches: 3. The CDR3 region is CASSPGTSGGYTQYF. CDR3 DNA: TGCGCCAGCAGCCCCGGGACTAGCGGGGGGTATACGCAGTATTTT.

The V call is TRBV6-6, the J call TRBJ2-1; 11 positions match TRBD2. This CDR3 region has 15 residues. Per the germline V gene, CDR1 is MNHNY and CDR2 is SVGAGI (reference sequence). The junction had 6 bases not matched to a gene; V was cut back by 7 bases and J by 4 bases. CDR3: CASNDRTSGYNEQFF. The CDR3 DNA reads as TGTGCCAGCAACGACCGGACTAGCGGGTACAATGAGCAGTTCTTC.

CDR3 in amino acids: CASRRQAYNEQFF. The CDR3 coding sequence is TGTGCCAGCAGGAGACAGGCCTACAATGAGCAGTTCTTC. The rearrangement links TRBV2 to TRBJ2-1; D might be TRBD1 (6 bases). The CDR3 loop spans 13 amino acids. Trimming cost V 6 bases and J 2 bases, with 8 bases left between them. Germline V CDR1 and CDR2: SNHLY, FYNNEI.

This chain joins TRBV19 and TRBJ1-5; 10 nucleotides align to TRBD1. CDR3 length equals 15 residues. Germline trimming cut 3 bases from V and 2 bases from J; bases unmatched to any gene: 1. The germline V gene encodes CDR1 LNHDA and CDR2 SQIVND (reference sequence). The CDR3 sequence is CASSMTGGGNQPQHF. For the CDR3, the DNA is TGTGCCAGTAGTATGACAGGGGGCGGCAATCAGCCCCAGCATTTT.